A selection of T cell receptor beta chains follows, all from one sample in a study of Ad26.COV2.S vaccination and SARS-CoV-2 variants. Repertoires were generated with immunoSEQ multiplex PCR, while TCRdb's copy carries only in-frame clones and drops some. The table includes fewer than 400,000 clones, over 75% detected once. Sequenced material: peripheral blood, taken in a trial of Ad26.COV2.S vaccine versus placebo. These receptors were collected from a person between 18 and 59 years old who received the Ad26.COV2.S COVID-19 vaccine or a placebo. The CDR3 runs from the conserved cysteine through the conserved F or W. Fields, in order: V gene, clone size, D gene, J gene, CDR3 protein, CDR3 DNA. The D gene is left open where the match is weak. Rows may omit the clone size; those that give it use once, few, many or a size class.

V: TRBV7-2
size: .
D: .
J: TRBJ1-3
CDR3: CATGGPDSGNTIYF
DNA: TGTGCCACGGGGGGCCCTGACTCTGGAAACACCATATATTTT

V: TRBV27
size: .
D: .
J: TRBJ2-3
CDR3: CASSFGGGDPSDTQYF
DNA: TGTGCCAGCAGTTTTGGGGGTGGGGATCCATCCGATACGCAGTATTTT

V: TRBV5-6
size: .
D: TRBD1
J: TRBJ1-2
CDR3: CASVRGQLDGYTF
DNA: TGTGCCAGCGTGCGGGGACAGTTGGATGGCTACACCTTC

V: TRBV5-1
size: .
D: .
J: TRBJ2-2
CDR3: CASRVRGAGTGELFF
DNA: TGCGCCAGCAGAGTCCGGGGCGCAGGCACCGGGGAGCTGTTTTTT

V: TRBV5-4
size: .
D: .
J: TRBJ1-1
CDR3: CASSPQLGTNTEAFF
DNA: TGTGCCAGCAGCCCCCAGCTGGGCACGAACACTGAAGCTTTCTTT

V: TRBV29-1
size: few
D: .
J: TRBJ2-7
CDR3: CSASKGATGEQYF
DNA: TGCAGCGCTAGTAAAGGGGCGACGGGCGAGCAGTACTTC

V: TRBV28
size: .
D: .
J: TRBJ2-6
CDR3: CASSLLGALSGANVLTF
DNA: TGTGCCAGCAGTTTACTAGGGGCGCTGTCTGGGGCCAACGTCCTGACTTTC

V: TRBV6-5
size: .
D: TRBD2
J: TRBJ2-7
CDR3: CASRGGRAPSYEQYF
DNA: TGTGCCAGCAGAGGCGGGAGGGCCCCCTCCTACGAGCAGTACTTC

V: TRBV28
size: .
D: .
J: TRBJ2-2
CDR3: CASSERGFAGELFF
DNA: TGTGCCAGCAGTGAAAGAGGGTTTGCCGGGGAGCTGTTTTTT

V: TRBV30
size: few
D: .
J: TRBJ1-4
CDR3: CAWTGLRNEKLFF
DNA: TGTGCCTGGACTGGTTTGAGGAATGAAAAACTGTTTTTT

V: TRBV3-1/TRBV3-2
size: .
D: .
J: TRBJ2-7
CDR3: CASSRVMGEQYF
DNA: TGTGCCAGCAGCCGAGTAATGGGCGAGCAGTACTTC

V: TRBV7-2
size: .
D: .
J: TRBJ2-5
CDR3: CASSLRAESQETQYF
DNA: TGTGCCAGCAGCCTCAGGGCGGAATCCCAAGAGACCCAGTACTTC

V: TRBV5-1
size: .
D: .
J: TRBJ1-5
CDR3: CASRRDPGNQPQHF
DNA: TGCGCCAGCCGCAGGGATCCCGGGAATCAGCCCCAGCATTTT

V: TRBV27
size: .
D: .
J: TRBJ1-2
CDR3: CASSLSAGTAYGYTF
DNA: TGTGCCAGCAGTCTAAGTGCCGGGACGGCCTATGGCTACACCTTC

V: TRBV11-3
size: .
D: .
J: TRBJ2-6
CDR3: CASSLPGLSGANVLTF
DNA: TGTGCCAGCAGCCTGCCCGGGCTCTCTGGGGCCAACGTCCTGACTTTC

V: TRBV16
size: .
D: .
J: TRBJ2-3
CDR3: CASSFRPDTQYF
DNA: TGTGCCAGCAGCTTTAGGCCAGATACGCAGTATTTT

V: TRBV27
size: few
D: .
J: TRBJ1-1
CDR3: CASSLSKRVGDTEAFF
DNA: TGTGCCAGCAGTTTATCGAAGAGGGTGGGGGACACTGAAGCTTTCTTT

V: TRBV18
size: .
D: .
J: TRBJ2-3
CDR3: CASSLTTGGAGDTQYF
DNA: TGTGCCAGCTCACTCACCACAGGGGGGGCCGGAGATACGCAGTATTTT